This TCR beta chain was recovered during a study of T cell changes during pregnancy in multiple sclerosis. The CDR3 has 13 amino acids. In germline, CDR1 is MNHEY, CDR2 SVGAGI. The V gene end was trimmed by 5 bases and the J gene end by 9 bases; junction bases not matched to a gene: 3. Produced via immunoSEQ multiplex PCR; TCRdb's table is partial and in-frame only. The sample yields around 100,000 clones, almost 95% seen once. This clone was picked up one time. The V and J genes are TRBV6-5 and TRBJ1-6; 8 nucleotides line up with TRBD1. The material was peripheral blood, obtained after pregnancy. The source of this sequence is a female donor with multiple sclerosis, enrolled in a pregnancy study. CDR3 amino acids: CASSPGTGSPLHF. Written as DNA, the CDR3 is TGTGCCAGCAGTCCCGGGACAGGTTCACCCCTCCACTTT.